The 9 T cell receptor beta chains below all came from one sample that was sequenced in a study of tumor-infiltrating lymphocytes in localized non-small cell lung cancer (dated by TCRdb to about 2021). The protocol used for the library was the immunoSEQ multiplex PCR assay. TCRdb limited this immuneACCESS table to in-frame rearrangements with V and J called. A share of clones is missing; checked studies link under half to unresolved V genes, and the rest is unexplained. The sample table contains about 24,000 clones; only one count was recorded for roughly two thirds of them. The ten largest account for about 5.6% of the sample. Sequences were obtained from lung tumor tissue. All receptors derive from a human donor with non-small cell lung cancer.

The V and J genes are TRBV19 and TRBJ2-3; D is possibly TRBD1 or TRBD2 (5 bases each). Germline V gene sequence: CDR1 LNHDA, CDR2 SQIVND (reference sequence). This CDR3 is 14 amino acids long. With 10 bases removed from V and 2 bases from J, the gap between germline ends came to 16 bases. For the CDR3, the DNA is TGTGCCACCACCGAGGGCAGGGCCACAGATACGCAGTATTTT. Translation gives CATTEGRATDTQYF.

This clone counts as medium-sized. The chain uses TRBV7-9 and TRBJ2-5; 11 positions agree with TRBD1. The length of the CDR3 is 13 residues. Trimming cost V 8 bases and J 1 base; bases outside gene matches: 0. The germline gives CDR1 SEHNR, CDR2 FQNEAQ (reference sequence). Written as DNA, the CDR3 is TGTGCCAGCGGACAGGGGGCCCAAGAGACCCAGTACTTC. Translation gives CASGQGAQETQYF.

This chain connects TRBV5-1 to TRBJ1-2, with a weak D call TRBD1 (5 bases). V was cut by 0 bases and J by 7 bases, with 13 bases left in between. Germline CDR1 SGHRS, CDR2 YFSETQ. This CDR3 spans 14 amino acids. CDR3 protein: CASSLAGREGGYTF. CDR3 in DNA: TGCGCCAGCAGCTTGGCCGGCAGGGAAGGTGGCTACACCTTC. Drawing the rest from reference TRBV5-1 and TRBJ1-2, the complete variable domain is KAGVTQTPRYLIKTRGQQVTLSCSPISGHRSVSWYQQTPGQGLQFLFEYFSETQRNKGNFPGRFSGRQFSNSRSEMNVSTLELGDSALYLCASSLAGREGGYTFGSGTRLTVV.

A few counts support this clone. This chain connects TRBV6-1 to TRBJ1-5, with D unresolved. Trimming took off 1 base at V and 5 bases at J, with 9 bases between the two ends. The length of the CDR3 is 14 residues. Looked up from germline, CDR1 is MNHNS and CDR2 is SASEGT. Written as DNA, the CDR3 is TGTGCCAGCAGTGAAGGTGGCAGTCATCAGCCCCAGCATTTT. Encoded protein: CASSEGGSHQPQHF.

The gene calls are TRBV6-1 and TRBJ2-1, with 9 bases aligning to TRBD2. Germline V gives CDR1 MNHNS, CDR2 SASEGT. V lost 7 bases, J lost 6 bases, and 7 bases stayed unmatched. CDR3 length: 14 amino acids. Here the CDR3 DNA reads TGTGCCAGCACCCTAGCGGGATATATCAATGAGCAGTTCTTC. It specifies CASTLAGYINEQFF.

V usage is TRBV5-1 and J usage is TRBJ1-2, with a weak D call TRBD1 (6 bases). The germline V gene encodes CDR1 SGHRS and CDR2 YFSETQ. The CDR3 loop spans 14 amino acids. With 4 bases removed from V and 5 bases from J, the gap between germline ends came to 15 bases. CDR3 DNA: TGCGCCAGCAGCCTCGCGGGGGCGAGATATGGCTACACCTTC. It encodes CASSLAGARYGYTF.

There are a few counts of this clone. The rearrangement joins TRBV5-4 to TRBJ2-7; 9 bases align to TRBD2. Germline loops: CDR1 SGHNT, CDR2 YYREEE (reference sequence). There are 16 residues in the CDR3. After removal of 4 bases from V and 4 bases from J, the junction contained 12 bases not matched to a gene. CDR3 sequence (DNA): TGTGCCAGCAGCCCTGGGGGGGCTAGCGGGGATTACGAGCAGTACTTC. It encodes CASSPGGASGDYEQYF.

The chain joins TRBV5-1 to TRBJ1-2; possible D gene TRBD1, 5 bases. CDR1 and CDR2 (germline): SGHRS, YFSETQ. The CDR3 consists of 13 residues. The V end lost 2 bases, the J end lost 6 bases, and 11 bases lay between the germline ends. The CDR3 is CASSFLSGDGYTF. The CDR3 DNA follows: TGCGCCAGCAGCTTCTTGTCGGGGGATGGCTACACCTTC.

This clone is a singleton in its sample. The J gene is TRBJ1-2, the V gene TRBV5-4; maybe TRBD1 (6 bases). This CDR3 has 15 residues. V dropped 4 bases and J dropped 4 bases, with 17 bases sitting between them. Looked up from germline, CDR1 is SGHNT and CDR2 is YYREEE (reference sequence). The CDR3 spells CASSLKTTGSYGYTF. CDR3 bases: TGTGCCAGCAGCCTTAAGACTACAGGGAGCTATGGCTACACCTTC.